This T cell receptor beta chain was recovered during a study of T cells in Graves' hyperthyroidism and ophthalmopathy. In this sample, this clonotype turned up many times. Amplified regions were TCR beta CDR3 sequences from RNA transcripts. The HTBI set primed first-round TCR CDR3 RT-PCR. TCRdb reanalysed the multiplex PCR reads using MiXCR and keeps one entry per CDR3 protein. The sample holds hundreds of thousands of distinct CDR3 sequences, roughly a third seen once. The hyperthyroidism was newly diagnosed and had lasted under 2 months; the patients were aged 18 to 65. V was clipped by 6 bases and J by 4 bases, with 15 bases between them. The CDR3 covers 14 residues. CDR1 and CDR2 (germline): MNHEY, SVGAGI.

The sequenced sample was blood. The receptor was isolated from a woman in her thirties or forties with Graves' hyperthyroidism. The chain employs TRBV6-5 and TRBJ1-2; no reliable D call. CDR3 in DNA: TGTGCCAGCAGCCCCCTCCCGTACCTCTATGGCTACACCTTC. It is translated as CASSPLPYLYGYTF.